A single sample gave rise to the 15 T cell receptor beta chains below, sequenced in a study of blood T cell repertoires in COVID-19. Data came from immunoSEQ multiplex PCR; TCRdb stores just in-frame clones and leaves some out. The table records 70,000 or so clones, just under 80% of them present only once. Sequencing used peripheral blood. Source of these receptors: a human donor in a cohort sampled during active COVID-19.

The chain is built from TRBV5-5 and TRBJ1-1; tentative D call: TRBD1 (5 bases). The CDR3 contains 13 residues. Trimming stripped 4 bases from V and 0 bases from J, with 7 bases between. The germline CDR1 and CDR2 sequences are SGHKS and YYEKEE (reference sequence). The CDR3 loop is CASSTRVNTEAFF. As DNA, the CDR3 is TGTGCCAGCAGCACCAGGGTGAACACTGAAGCTTTCTTT.

CDR3 bases: TGTGCCAGTAGTATGGGGCTAGCGGGAGGGCCGTCGCAGTTCTTC. Amino acid sequence: CASSMGLAGGPSQFF. The V call is TRBV19, the J call TRBJ2-1, with 12 bases identical to TRBD2. V trimming: 3 bases; J trimming: 12 bases; junction bases outside the gene matches: 9. From germline, CDR1 is LNHDA and CDR2 SQIVND (reference sequence). This CDR3 contains 15 residues.

This CDR3 reads CASSQQGARTNEKLFF. CDR3 coding DNA: TGTGCCAGCAGCCAACAGGGGGCGCGCACTAATGAAAAACTGTTTTTT. This rearrangement joins TRBV3-1 (or the pseudogene TRBV3-2) to TRBJ1-4, with 8 bases that match TRBD1. V shed 2 bases and J 2 bases; nucleotides not matched to a gene: 4. The CDR3 extends over 16 amino acids. Germline CDR1 reads LGHDT; CDR2 reads YNNKEL (reference sequence).

This clone was counted a single time. The CDR3 DNA follows: TGTGCCAGCAGTCTAAACCAGGGGTCCACTGAAGCTTTCTTT. Encoded protein: CASSLNQGSTEAFF. The chain couples TRBV6-5 to TRBJ1-1; TRBD1 might be the D (6 bases). Germline V lookup: CDR1 MNHEY, CDR2 SVGAGI. The length of the CDR3 is 14 residues. Trimming removed 5 bases from V and 4 bases from J, with 14 bases in between.

This chain links TRBV19 with TRBJ1-1; 9 bases are shared with TRBD1. Looked up from germline, CDR1 is LNHDA and CDR2 is SQIVND (reference sequence). The V segment lost 5 bases and the J segment 7 bases; nucleotides outside the gene matches: 8. The CDR3 is made up of 14 amino acids. CDR3 nucleotide sequence: TGTGCCAGTAGTGTAACAGGGGGCCAGGGTGAAGCTTTCTTT. It yields the protein CASSVTGGQGEAFF.

This sequence joins TRBV5-1 and TRBJ2-7; 8 nucleotides line up with TRBD2. The CDR3 totals 14 residues. The J segment lost 3 bases and the V segment lost 1 base, leaving 3 bases of the junction unmatched. In germline, CDR1 is SGHRS, CDR2 YFSETQ. The CDR3 loop is CASSLPGLDYEQYF. As DNA, the CDR3 is TGCGCCAGCAGCTTGCCGGGACTAGACTACGAGCAGTACTTC.

The J gene is TRBJ2-1, the V gene TRBV27; tentative D call: TRBD1 (6 bases). The CDR3 extends over 17 amino acids. The V gene lost 7 bases and the J gene lost 5 bases, with 24 bases spanning the gap. Germline CDR1 is MNHEY and CDR2 is SMNVEV (reference sequence). This CDR3 is CASTKLGQRFFDNEQFF. DNA for the CDR3: TGTGCCAGCACTAAACTTGGACAGCGTTTTTTCGACAATGAGCAGTTCTTC.

J is TRBJ2-5 and V is TRBV5-4, with D possibly TRBD1 on 6 matching bases. The CDR3 is 14 residues long. CDR1 is SGHNT, CDR2 YYREEE, per germline (reference sequence). The V and J ends lost 4 bases and 4 bases respectively, with 14 bases between them. The CDR3 sequence: CASSLQGTRETQYF. The CDR3 DNA is TGTGCCAGCAGCCTCCAGGGGACCCGAGAGACCCAGTACTTC.

The chain employs TRBV11-2 and TRBJ1-6; no clear D gene. The CDR3 runs to 15 residues. V lost 6 bases to trimming and J lost 7 bases, with 16 bases between them. The germline V gene has CDR1 SGHAT and CDR2 FQNNGV. This CDR3 is CASRNTAAQNSPLHF. The CDR3 coding sequence is TGTGCCAGCAGAAATACAGCCGCTCAGAATTCACCCCTCCACTTT.

The chain joins TRBV7-9 to TRBJ1-1, with TRBD1 matching 10 bases. After removal of 1 base from V and 5 bases from J, the junction contained 7 bases not matched to a gene. Germline CDR1 is SEHNR and CDR2 is FQNEAQ (reference sequence). The CDR3 is 16 residues long. CDR3 residues: CASSLVEGQGRTEAFF. CDR3 coding DNA: TGTGCCAGCAGCTTAGTCGAGGGACAGGGGAGGACTGAAGCTTTCTTT.

The rearrangement joins TRBV29-1 to TRBJ2-6, with 7 positions matching TRBD1. Germline V gene data show CDR1 as SQVTM and CDR2 as ANQGSEA. V lost 7 bases to trimming and J lost 0 bases; unmatched junction nucleotides: 3. The CDR3 totals 14 residues. The chain's CDR3 is CSAGDSSGANVLTF. CDR3 bases: TGCAGCGCCGGGGACAGCTCTGGGGCCAACGTCCTGACTTTC. Supplemented by reference TRBV29-1 and TRBJ2-6, the full variable domain reads SAVISQKPSRDICQRGTSLTIQCQVDSQVTMMFWYRQQPGQSLTLIATANQGSEATYESGFVIDKFPISRPNLTFSTLTVSNMSPEDSSIYLCSAGDSSGANVLTFGAGSRLTVL.

The chain combines TRBV5-4 with TRBJ2-5, with 9 bases matching TRBD1. V dropped 0 bases and J dropped 5; count of bases not matched to a gene: 8. Germline loops: CDR1 SGHNT, CDR2 YYREEE (reference sequence). The CDR3 has 16 residues. CDR3: CASSLEWTGERETQYF. CDR3 sequence (DNA): TGTGCCAGCAGCTTGGAGTGGACAGGGGAGAGGGAGACCCAGTACTTC. Together with reference TRBV5-4 and TRBJ2-5, the CDR3 gives the full variable domain: ETGVTQSPTHLIKTRGQQVTLRCSSQSGHNTVSWYQQALGQGPQFIFQYYREEENGRGNFPPRFSGLQFPNYSSELNVNALELDDSALYLCASSLEWTGERETQYFGPGTRLLVL.

The genes are TRBV6-4 and TRBJ1-6, with D possibly being TRBD1 (5 bases). V was cut by 6 bases and J by 6 bases, with 12 bases left in between. Germline V lookup: CDR1 MRHNA, CDR2 SNTAGT. The CDR3 consists of 14 residues. This CDR3 is CASSNGGGNSPLHF. The CDR3 bases are TGTGCCAGCAGCAACGGCGGGGGTAATTCACCCCTCCACTTT.

The CDR3 here is CASRAGMVSEAFF. The CDR3 coding sequence is TGTGCCAGCAGGGCAGGGATGGTGAGTGAAGCTTTCTTT. The chain uses TRBV7-8 and TRBJ1-1, with D possibly being TRBD1 (5 bases). Deletions cut 6 bases from V and 7 bases from J, with 15 bases between. Germline V gene lookup returns CDR1 SGHVS and CDR2 FQNEAQ. The CDR3 spans 13 residues.

J is TRBJ2-7 and V is TRBV13; D uncertain. The ends were cut back, 5 bases at V and 0 bases at J, with 8 bases in the middle. Germline CDR1 PRHDT, CDR2 FYEKMQ (reference sequence). CDR3 length equals 13 residues. The CDR3 nucleotides read TGTGCCAGCAGCCTCGGCGGCTCCTACGAGCAGTACTTC. Its protein is CASSLGGSYEQYF.